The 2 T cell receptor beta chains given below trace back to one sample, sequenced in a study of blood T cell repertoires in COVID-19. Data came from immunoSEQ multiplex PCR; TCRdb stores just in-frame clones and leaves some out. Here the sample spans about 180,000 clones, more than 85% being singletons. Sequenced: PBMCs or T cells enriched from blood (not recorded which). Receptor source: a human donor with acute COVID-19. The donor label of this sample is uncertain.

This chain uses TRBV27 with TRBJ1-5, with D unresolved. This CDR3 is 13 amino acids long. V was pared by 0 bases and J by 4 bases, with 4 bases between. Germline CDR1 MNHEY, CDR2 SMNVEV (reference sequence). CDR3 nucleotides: TGTGCCAGCAGTTTATCCCCGAATCAGCCCCAGCATTTT. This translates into CASSLSPNQPQHF.

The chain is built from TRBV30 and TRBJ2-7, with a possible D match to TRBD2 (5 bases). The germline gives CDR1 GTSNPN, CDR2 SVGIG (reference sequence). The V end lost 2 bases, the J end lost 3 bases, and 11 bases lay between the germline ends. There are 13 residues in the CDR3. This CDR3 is CAWSLGNSYEQYF. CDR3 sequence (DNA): TGTGCCTGGAGTCTCGGGAATAGCTACGAGCAGTACTTC.